This passage covers 10 T cell receptor beta chains from one sample sequenced in a study of metastatic and nonmetastatic thyroid tumors. Using MiXCR, TCRdb re-called clones from the PCR reads. Of 45,000 to 65,000 clones listed, 20% to 25% are singletons. All patients reached thyroid surgery having received no treatment beforehand. Sequencing was carried out using blood. All receptors come from a female donor with papillary thyroid cancer or a benign thyroid nodule (not recorded which). Some clones in this sample may be carry-over from other donors' samples.

This clone was observed at least ten times. J is TRBJ1-4 and V is TRBV20-1, with 9 bases that match TRBD1. V trimming: 5 bases; J trimming: 5 bases; junction bases outside the gene matches: 9. CDR1 is DFQATT and CDR2 is SNEGSKA in the germline V gene (reference sequence). The CDR3 is 15 residues long. Here the CDR3 reads CSAPGAGQGNEKLFF. CDR3 bases: TGCAGTGCTCCTGGAGCGGGACAGGGAAATGAAAAACTGTTTTTT.

This clone was seen ten or more times. The chain employs TRBV2 and TRBJ2-3; 7 nucleotides agree with TRBD2. The CDR3 runs 13 residues. J was trimmed by 6 bases and V by 9 bases; bases with no gene match: 9. The germline V gene encodes CDR1 SNHLY and CDR2 FYNNEI. This chain's CDR3 is CASGAAGRDTQYF. In DNA, the CDR3 is TGTGCCAGTGGGGCAGCGGGAAGGGATACGCAGTATTTT.

This clone was observed a handful of times. The chain carries TRBV11-1 and TRBJ2-7; the D gene is possibly TRBD1 (6 bases). Trimming stripped 3 bases from V and 0 bases from J, with 18 bases between. The CDR3 loop spans 17 amino acids. Germline V gene sequence: CDR1 SGHAT, CDR2 FQDESV (reference sequence). CDR3 loop: CASSLRVGAKSSYEQYF. For the CDR3, the DNA is TGTGCCAGCAGCTTGAGGGTGGGGGCAAAGAGCTCCTACGAGCAGTACTTC.

This clone was recorded many times. This chain uses TRBV19 with TRBJ2-1, with 12 positions matching TRBD2. Trimming at V came to 4 bases and at J to 6 bases, leaving 10 bases not matched to a gene. CDR1 LNHDA and CDR2 SQIVND come from the germline V gene (reference sequence). The CDR3 contains 17 residues. CDR3 region: CASSTTRLAGDSNEQFF. The CDR3 region has the DNA TGTGCCAGTAGTACAACTCGACTAGCGGGAGACTCCAATGAGCAGTTCTTC.

Notes on this clone: A read error may be the cause here, since a much bigger clone is one base away. The chain combines TRBV28 with TRBJ2-3, with a possible D match to TRBD1 (6 bases). V was shortened by 5 bases and J by 3 bases, with 27 bases between the two germline ends. This CDR3 region has 19 residues. Germline CDR1 MDHEN, CDR2 SYDVKM. The CDR3 nucleotides are TGTGCCAGCAGTCCACTACGAGGGCGACAGGTAAAGACAACAGATACGCAGTATTTT. This translates into CASSPLRGRQVKTTDTQYF.

To note about this clone: At one of its ends the junction is not consistent with the germline gene, which may arise from a read error. The chain uses TRBV5-6 and TRBJ2-1; 14 bases line up with TRBD2. Germline V gene data show CDR1 as SGHDT and CDR2 as YYEEEE. This CDR3 spans 15 amino acids. The CDR3 DNA follows: TGTCCCAGCATCTTGGGACTAGCGGGAGAGTATGAGCAGTTCTTC. Its translation: CPSILGLAGEYEQFF. Variable domain in full (rest from reference TRBV5-6 and TRBJ2-1): DAGVTQSPTHLIKTRGQQVTLRCSPKSGHDTVSWYQQALGQGPQFIFQYYEEEERQRGNFPDRFSGHQFPNYSSELNVNALLLGDSALYLCPSILGLAGEYEQFFGPGTRLTVL.

This clone was seen ten or more times. A much larger clone lies one base from this, so it may be a read error. The chain links TRBV19 to TRBJ2-7; 8 bases line up with TRBD2. CDR1 and CDR2 from the germline V gene are LNHDA and SQIVND (reference sequence). There are 15 residues in the CDR3. The CDR3 here is CAGSIAGTTTYEQYF. The CDR3 DNA follows: TGTGCCGGTAGTATAGCGGGGACGACTACCTACGAGCAGTACTTC.

Note on this clone: This could be a read error, since a much larger clone is one nucleotide away. The rearrangement uses TRBV9 and TRBJ2-7, with 8 bases that match TRBD2. The germline V gene has CDR1 SGDLS and CDR2 YYNGEE. The CDR3 has 14 amino acids. The CDR3 DNA follows: TGTGCCATCAGCGTTTCCGGGACTAGTTACGAGCAGTACTTC. This gives the protein CAISVSGTSYEQYF.

This clone has at least ten counts. The gene calls are TRBV12-3 or TRBV12-4 and TRBJ1-6; no definite D call. Trimming removed 6 bases from V and 4 bases from J, with 10 bases in between. This CDR3 is built from 14 residues. Written as DNA, the CDR3 is TGTGCCAGCAGATCGGAGGTTTATAATTCACCCCTCCACTTT. It is translated as CASRSEVYNSPLHF.

Worth noting for this clone: This could be a read error, since a much larger clone is one nucleotide away. V and J are TRBV7-6 and TRBJ2-1; D may be TRBD1 (6 bases). Trimming left V 7 bases short and J 7 bases short, with 11 bases between. The CDR3 length is 12 residues. Germline V gene sequence: CDR1 SGHVS, CDR2 FNYEAQ. CDR3 nucleotides: TGTGCCAGCATCGCCACAGGGAATGAGCAGTTCTTC. Translating it yields CASIATGNEQFF.